The T cell receptor beta chain described here comes from a study of response to subunit inactivated influenza vaccine. As for this clonotype: Its antigen is currently unknown.

TCRdb redid the calling of the RT-PCR reads with MiXCR, one entry per CDR3 protein. The sample has roughly 650,000 distinct CDR3 sequences, about a sixth seen once; the top ten hold 11%. Notes on the study in general: Authors suggested each seasonal influenza vaccination recruits few new T cells.

The CDR3 runs 15 residues. From germline, CDR1 is SQVTM and CDR2 ANQGSEA. V lost 7 bases, J lost 6 bases, and 15 bases stayed unmatched. Source: PBMCs from blood, taken about 13 days after vaccination. This clonotype was obtained from a man aged 50 to 60 who received an inactivated influenza vaccine. This chain joins TRBV29-1 and TRBJ2-1; TRBD1 aligns across 7 bases. The CDR3 nucleotides are TGCAGCGCTCCCCCGCCGGGACAGAGTACCAATGAGCAGTTCTTC. This translates into CSAPPPGQSTNEQFF.